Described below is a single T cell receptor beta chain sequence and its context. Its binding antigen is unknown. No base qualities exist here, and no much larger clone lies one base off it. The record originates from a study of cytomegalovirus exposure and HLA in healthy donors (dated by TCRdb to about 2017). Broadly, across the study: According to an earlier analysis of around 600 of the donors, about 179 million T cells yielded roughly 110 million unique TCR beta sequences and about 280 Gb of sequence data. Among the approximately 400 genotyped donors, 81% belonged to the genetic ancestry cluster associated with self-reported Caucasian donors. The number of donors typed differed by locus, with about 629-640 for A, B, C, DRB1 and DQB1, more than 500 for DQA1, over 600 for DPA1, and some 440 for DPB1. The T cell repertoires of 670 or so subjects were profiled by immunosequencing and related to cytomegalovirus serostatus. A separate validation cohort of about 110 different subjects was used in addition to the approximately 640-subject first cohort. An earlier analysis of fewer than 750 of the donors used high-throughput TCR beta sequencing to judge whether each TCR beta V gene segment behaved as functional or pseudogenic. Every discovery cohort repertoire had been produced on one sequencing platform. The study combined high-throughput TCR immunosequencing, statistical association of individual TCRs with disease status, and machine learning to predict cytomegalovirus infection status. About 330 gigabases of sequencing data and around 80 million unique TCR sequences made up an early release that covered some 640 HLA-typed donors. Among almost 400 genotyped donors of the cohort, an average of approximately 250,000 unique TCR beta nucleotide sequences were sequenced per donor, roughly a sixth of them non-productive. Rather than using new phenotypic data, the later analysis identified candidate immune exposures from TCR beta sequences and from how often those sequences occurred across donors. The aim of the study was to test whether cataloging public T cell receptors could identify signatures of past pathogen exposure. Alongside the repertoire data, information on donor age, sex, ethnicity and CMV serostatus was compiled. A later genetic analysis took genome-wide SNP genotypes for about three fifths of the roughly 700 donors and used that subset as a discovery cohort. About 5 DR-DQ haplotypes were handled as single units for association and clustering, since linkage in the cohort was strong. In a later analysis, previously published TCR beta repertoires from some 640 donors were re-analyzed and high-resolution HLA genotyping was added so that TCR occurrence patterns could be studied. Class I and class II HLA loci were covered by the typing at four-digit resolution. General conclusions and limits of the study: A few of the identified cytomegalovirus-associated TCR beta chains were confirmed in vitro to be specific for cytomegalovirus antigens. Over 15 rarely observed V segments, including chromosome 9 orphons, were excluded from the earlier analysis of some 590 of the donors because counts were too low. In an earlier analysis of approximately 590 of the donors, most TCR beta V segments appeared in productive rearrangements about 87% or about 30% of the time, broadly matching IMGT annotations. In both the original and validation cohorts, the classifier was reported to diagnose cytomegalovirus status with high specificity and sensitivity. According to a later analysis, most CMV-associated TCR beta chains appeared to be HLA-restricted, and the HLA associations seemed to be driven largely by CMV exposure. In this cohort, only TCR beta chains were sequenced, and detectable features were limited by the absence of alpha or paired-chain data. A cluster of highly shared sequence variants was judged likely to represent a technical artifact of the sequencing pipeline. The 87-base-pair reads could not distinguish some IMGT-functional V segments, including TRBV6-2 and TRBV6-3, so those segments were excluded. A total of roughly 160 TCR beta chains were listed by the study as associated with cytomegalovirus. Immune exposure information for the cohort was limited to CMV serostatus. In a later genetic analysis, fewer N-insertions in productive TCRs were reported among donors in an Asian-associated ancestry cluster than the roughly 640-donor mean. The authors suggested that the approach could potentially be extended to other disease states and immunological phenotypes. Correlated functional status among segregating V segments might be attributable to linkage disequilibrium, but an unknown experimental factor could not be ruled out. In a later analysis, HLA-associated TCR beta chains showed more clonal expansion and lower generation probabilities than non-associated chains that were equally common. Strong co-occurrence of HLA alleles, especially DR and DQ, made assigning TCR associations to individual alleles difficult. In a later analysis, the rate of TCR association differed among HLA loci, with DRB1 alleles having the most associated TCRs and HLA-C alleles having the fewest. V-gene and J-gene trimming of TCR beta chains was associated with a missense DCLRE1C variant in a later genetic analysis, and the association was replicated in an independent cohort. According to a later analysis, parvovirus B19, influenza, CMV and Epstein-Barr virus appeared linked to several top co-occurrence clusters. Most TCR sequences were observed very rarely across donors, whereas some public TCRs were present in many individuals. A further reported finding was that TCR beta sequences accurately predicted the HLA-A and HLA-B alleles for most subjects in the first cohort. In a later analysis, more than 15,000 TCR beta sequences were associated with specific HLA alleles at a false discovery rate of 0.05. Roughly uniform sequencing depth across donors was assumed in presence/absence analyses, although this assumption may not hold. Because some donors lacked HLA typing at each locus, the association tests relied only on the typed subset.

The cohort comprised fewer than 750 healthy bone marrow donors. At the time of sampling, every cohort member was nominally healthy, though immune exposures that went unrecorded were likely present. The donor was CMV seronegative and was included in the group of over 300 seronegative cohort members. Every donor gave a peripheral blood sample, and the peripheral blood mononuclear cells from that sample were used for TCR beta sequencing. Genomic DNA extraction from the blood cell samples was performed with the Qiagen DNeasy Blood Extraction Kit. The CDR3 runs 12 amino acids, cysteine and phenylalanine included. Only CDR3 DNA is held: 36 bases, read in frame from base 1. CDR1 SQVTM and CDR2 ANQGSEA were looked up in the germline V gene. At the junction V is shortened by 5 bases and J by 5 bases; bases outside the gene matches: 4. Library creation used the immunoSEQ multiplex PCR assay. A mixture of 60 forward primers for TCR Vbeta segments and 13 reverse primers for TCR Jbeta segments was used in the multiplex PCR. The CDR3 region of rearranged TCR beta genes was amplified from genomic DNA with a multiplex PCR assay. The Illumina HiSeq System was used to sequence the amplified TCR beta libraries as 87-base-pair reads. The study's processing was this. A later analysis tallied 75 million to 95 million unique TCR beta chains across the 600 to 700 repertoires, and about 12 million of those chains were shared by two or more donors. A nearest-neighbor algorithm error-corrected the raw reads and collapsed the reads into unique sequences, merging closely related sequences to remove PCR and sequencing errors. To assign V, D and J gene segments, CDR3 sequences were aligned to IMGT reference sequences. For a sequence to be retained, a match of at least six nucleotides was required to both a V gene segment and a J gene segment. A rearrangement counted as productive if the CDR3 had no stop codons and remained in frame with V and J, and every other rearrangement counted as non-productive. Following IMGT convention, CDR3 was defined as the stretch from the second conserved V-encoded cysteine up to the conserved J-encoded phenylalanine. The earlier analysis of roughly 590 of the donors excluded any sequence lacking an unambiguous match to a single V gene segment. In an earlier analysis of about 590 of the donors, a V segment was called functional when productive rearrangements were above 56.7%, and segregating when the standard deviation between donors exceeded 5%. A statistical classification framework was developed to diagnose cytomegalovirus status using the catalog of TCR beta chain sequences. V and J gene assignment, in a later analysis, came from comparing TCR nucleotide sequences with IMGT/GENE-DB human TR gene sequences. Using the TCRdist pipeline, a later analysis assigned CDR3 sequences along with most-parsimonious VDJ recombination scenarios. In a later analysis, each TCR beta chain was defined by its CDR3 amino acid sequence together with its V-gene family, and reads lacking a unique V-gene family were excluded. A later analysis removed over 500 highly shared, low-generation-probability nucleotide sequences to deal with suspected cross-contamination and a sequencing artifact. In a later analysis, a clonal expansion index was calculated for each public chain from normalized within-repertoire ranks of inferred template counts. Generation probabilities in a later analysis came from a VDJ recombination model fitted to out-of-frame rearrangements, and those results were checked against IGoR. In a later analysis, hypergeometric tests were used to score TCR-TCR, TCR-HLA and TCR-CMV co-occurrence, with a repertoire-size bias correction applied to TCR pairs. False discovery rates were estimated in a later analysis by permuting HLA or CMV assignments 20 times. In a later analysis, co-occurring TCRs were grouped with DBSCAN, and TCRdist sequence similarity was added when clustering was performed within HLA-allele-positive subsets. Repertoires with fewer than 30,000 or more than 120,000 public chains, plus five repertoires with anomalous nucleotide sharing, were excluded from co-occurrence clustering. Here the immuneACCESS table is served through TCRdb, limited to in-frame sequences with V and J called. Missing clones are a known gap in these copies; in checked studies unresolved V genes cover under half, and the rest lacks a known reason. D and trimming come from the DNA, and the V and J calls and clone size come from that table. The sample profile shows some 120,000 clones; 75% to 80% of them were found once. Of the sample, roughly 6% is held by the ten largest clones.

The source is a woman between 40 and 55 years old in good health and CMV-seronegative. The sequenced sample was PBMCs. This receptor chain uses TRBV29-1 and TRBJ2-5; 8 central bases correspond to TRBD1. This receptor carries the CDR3 CSVQGAVETQYF. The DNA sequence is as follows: TGCAGCGTTCAGGGGGCTGTTGAGACCCAGTACTTC.